The sequence of this T cell receptor (beta chain) was determined in a study of prognosis after radiotherapy for stage I lung cancer. Study summary: Every lung cancer patient of the non-small cell type was deemed medically inoperable. Therapy that ran concurrently with stereotactic body radiotherapy was given to no patient.

Genomic DNA was the source, and TCR beta CDR3 was amplified from it by two-round multiplex PCR. Each TRBV and TRBJ gene had its own primer in the first PCR round. TCRdb fed the multiplex PCR reads into MiXCR, producing one record per CDR3 protein. The table records about 12,000 distinct CDR3 sequences, 45% to 60% of them present only once. By sample share, this clonotype is medium-sized. Looked up from germline, CDR1 is MNHEY and CDR2 is SVGEGT. With 0 bases clipped from V and 6 bases from J, the junction kept 7 bases outside the gene matches. The CDR3 is 16 residues long. This receptor was obtained from a donor aged 50 or older with non-small cell lung cancer. This specimen consisted of PBMCs, obtained before or after stereotactic body radiation therapy (not recorded which). The rearrangement uses TRBV6-2 or TRBV6-3 and TRBJ2-1; 8 bases align to TRBD2. CDR3 region: CASSYSIGRGVNEQFF. CDR3 in DNA: TGTGCCAGCAGTTACTCGATCGGGAGGGGGGTCAATGAGCAGTTCTTC.